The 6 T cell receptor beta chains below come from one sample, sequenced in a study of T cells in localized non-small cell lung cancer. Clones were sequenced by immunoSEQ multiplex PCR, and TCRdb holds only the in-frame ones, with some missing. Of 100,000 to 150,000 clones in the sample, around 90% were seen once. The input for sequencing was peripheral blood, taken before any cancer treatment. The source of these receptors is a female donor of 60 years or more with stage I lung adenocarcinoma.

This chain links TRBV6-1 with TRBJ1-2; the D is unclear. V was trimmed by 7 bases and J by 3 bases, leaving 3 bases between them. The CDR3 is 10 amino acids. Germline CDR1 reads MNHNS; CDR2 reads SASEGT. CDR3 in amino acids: CASMDYGYTF. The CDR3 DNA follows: TGTGCCAGCATGGACTATGGCTACACCTTC.

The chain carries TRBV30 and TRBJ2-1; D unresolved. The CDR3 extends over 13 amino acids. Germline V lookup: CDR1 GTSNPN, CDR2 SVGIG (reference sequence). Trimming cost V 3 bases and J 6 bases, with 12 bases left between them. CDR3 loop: CAWSSQDRNEQFF. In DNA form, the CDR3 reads TGTGCCTGGAGCAGCCAGGACCGCAATGAGCAGTTCTTC.

The CDR3 sequence is CSANTLEQFF. Here the CDR3 DNA reads TGCAGTGCGAATACACTCGAGCAGTTCTTC. V and J are TRBV20-1 and TRBJ2-1, with unresolved D. The CDR3 length is 10 residues. V lost 6 bases and J 10 bases, leaving 10 bases between the germline ends. Germline V gene lookup returns CDR1 DFQATT and CDR2 SNEGSKA (reference sequence).

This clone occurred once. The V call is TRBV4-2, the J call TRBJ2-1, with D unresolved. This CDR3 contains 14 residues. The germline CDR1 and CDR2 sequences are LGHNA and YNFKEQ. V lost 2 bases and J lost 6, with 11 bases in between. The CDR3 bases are TGTGCCAGCAGCCAAATCGATCTGGGCAATGAGCAGTTCTTC. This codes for CASSQIDLGNEQFF.

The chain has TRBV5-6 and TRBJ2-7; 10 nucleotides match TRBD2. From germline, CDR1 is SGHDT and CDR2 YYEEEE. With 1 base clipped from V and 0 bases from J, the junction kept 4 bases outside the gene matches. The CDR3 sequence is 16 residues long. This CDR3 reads CASSLMLAGVSYEQYF. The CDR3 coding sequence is TGTGCCAGCAGCTTGATGCTAGCGGGGGTCTCCTACGAGCAGTACTTC.

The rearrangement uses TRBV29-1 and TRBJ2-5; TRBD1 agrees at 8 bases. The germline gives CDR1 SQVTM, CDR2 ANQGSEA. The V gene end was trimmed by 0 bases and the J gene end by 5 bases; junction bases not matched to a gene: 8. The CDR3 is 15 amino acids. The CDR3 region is CSVEEGTGGLETQYF. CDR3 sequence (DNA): TGCAGCGTTGAAGAGGGAACAGGGGGTTTGGAGACCCAGTACTTC.